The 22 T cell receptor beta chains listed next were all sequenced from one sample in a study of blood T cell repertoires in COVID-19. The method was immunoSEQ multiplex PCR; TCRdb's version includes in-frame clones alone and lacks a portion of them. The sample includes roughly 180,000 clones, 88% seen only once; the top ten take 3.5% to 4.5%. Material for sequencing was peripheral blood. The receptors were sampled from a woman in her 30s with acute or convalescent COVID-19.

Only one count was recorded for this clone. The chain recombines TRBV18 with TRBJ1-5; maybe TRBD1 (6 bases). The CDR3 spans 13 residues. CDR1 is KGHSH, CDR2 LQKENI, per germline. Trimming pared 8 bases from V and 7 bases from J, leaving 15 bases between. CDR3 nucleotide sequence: TGTGCCAGCGCGCCGGCTCAGGGGCAGCCCCAGCATTTT. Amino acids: CASAPAQGQPQHF.

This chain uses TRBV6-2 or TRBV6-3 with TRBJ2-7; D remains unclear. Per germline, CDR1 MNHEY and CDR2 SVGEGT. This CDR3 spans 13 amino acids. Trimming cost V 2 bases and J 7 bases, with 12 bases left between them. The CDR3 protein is CASSYVRAGEQYF. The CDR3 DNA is TGTGCCAGCAGTTACGTGCGAGCCGGGGAGCAGTACTTC.

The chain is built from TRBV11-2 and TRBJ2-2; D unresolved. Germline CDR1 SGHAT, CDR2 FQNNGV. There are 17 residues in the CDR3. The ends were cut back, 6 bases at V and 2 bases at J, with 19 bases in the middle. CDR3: CASRLGTAILNTGELFF. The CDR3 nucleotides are TGTGCCAGCAGATTGGGCACCGCCATCCTCAACACCGGGGAGCTGTTTTTT.

CDR3 region: CASRKTGTSYTDTQYF. The CDR3 DNA follows: TGCGCCAGCAGGAAGACCGGGACTAGCTACACAGATACGCAGTATTTT. This chain connects TRBV5-1 to TRBJ2-3; the match to TRBD2 covers 9 bases. The length of the CDR3 is 16 residues. The V and J ends lost 5 bases and 2 bases, in that order; junction bases with no gene match: 9. The germline CDR1 and CDR2 sequences are SGHRS and YFSETQ. The full variable domain, with the rest looked up from reference TRBV5-1 and TRBJ2-3, is KAGVTQTPRYLIKTRGQQVTLSCSPISGHRSVSWYQQTPGQGLQFLFEYFSETQRNKGNFPGRFSGRQFSNSRSEMNVSTLELGDSALYLCASRKTGTSYTDTQYFGPGTRLTVL.

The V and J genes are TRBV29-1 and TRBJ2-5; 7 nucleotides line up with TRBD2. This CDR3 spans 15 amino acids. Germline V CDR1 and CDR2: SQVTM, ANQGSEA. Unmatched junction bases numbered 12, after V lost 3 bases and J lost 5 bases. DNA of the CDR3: TGCAGCGTTGAGGGGGGGAAGGGCTCGACCGAGACCCAGTACTTC. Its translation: CSVEGGKGSTETQYF.

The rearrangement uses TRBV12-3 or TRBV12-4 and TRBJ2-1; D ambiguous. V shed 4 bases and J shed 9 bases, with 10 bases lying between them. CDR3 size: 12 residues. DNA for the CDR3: TGTGCCAGCAGTTCAACCGGGTCTGAGCAGTTCTTC. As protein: CASSSTGSEQFF.

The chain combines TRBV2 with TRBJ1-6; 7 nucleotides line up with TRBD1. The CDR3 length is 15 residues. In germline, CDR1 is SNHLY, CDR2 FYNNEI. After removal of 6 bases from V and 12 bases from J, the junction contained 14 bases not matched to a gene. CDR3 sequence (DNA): TGTGCCAGCAGAAAGACAGGGTTCGACACCATACCCCTCCACTTT. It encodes CASRKTGFDTIPLHF.

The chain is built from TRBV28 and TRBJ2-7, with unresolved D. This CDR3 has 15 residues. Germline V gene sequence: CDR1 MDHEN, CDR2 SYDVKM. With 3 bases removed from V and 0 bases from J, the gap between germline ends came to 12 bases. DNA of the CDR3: TGTGCCAGCAGTTTGAGCCTACCGGGCTCCTACGAGCAGTACTTC. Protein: CASSLSLPGSYEQYF.

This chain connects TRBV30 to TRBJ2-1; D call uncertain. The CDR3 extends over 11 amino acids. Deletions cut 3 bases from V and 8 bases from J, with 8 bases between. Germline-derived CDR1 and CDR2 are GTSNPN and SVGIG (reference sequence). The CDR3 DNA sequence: TGTGCCTGGAGCCCCTCCCATGAGCAGTTCTTC. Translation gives CAWSPSHEQFF.

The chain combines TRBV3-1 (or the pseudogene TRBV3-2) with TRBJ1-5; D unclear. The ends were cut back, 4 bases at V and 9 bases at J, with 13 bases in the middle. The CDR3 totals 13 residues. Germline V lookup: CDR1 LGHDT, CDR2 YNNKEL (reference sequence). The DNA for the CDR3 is TGTGCCAGCAGCCGCGACGCCGGAGGGCCCCAGCATTTT. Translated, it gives CASSRDAGGPQHF.

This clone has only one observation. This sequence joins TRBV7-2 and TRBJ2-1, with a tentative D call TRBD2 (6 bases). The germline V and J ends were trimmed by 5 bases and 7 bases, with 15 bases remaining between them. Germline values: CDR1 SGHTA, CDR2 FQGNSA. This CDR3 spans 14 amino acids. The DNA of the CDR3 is TGTGCCAGCAGCGCCCTAGCTCGGGGGAATGAGCAGTTCTTC. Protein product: CASSALARGNEQFF.

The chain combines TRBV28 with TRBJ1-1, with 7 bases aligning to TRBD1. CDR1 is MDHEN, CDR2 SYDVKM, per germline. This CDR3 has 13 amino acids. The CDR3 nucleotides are TGTGCGAGTGTCCAGGGGGGTAGCACTGAAGCTTTCTTT. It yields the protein CASVQGGSTEAFF.

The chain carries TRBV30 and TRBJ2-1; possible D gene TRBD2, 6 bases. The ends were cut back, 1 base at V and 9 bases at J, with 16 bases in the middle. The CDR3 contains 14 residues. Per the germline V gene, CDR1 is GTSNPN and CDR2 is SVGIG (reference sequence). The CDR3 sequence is CAWSAPTSLVEQFF. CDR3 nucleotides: TGTGCCTGGAGTGCACCGACTAGTTTGGTTGAGCAGTTCTTC.

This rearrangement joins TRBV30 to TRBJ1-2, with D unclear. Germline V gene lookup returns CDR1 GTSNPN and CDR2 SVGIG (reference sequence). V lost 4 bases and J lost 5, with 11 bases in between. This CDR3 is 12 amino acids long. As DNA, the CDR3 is TGTGCCTGGACCGTAGCGGGTTATGGCTACACCTTC. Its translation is CAWTVAGYGYTF.

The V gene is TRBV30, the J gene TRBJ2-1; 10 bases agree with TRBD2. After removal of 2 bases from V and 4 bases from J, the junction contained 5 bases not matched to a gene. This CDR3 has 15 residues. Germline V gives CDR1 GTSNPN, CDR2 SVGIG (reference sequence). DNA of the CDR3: TGTGCCTGGAGTCCTAGAGCGGGGGGGTACAATGAGCAGTTCTTC. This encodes CAWSPRAGGYNEQFF.

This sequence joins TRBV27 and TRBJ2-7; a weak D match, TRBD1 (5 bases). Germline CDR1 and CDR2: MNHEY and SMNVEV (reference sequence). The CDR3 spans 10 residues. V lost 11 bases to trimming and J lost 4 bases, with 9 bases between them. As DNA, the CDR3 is TGTGCCCACAGGTTTTACGAGCAGTACTTC. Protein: CAHRFYEQYF.

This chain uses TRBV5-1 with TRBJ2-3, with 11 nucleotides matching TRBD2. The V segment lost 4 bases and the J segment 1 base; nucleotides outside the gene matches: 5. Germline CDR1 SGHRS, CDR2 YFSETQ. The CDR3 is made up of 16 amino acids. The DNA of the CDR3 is TGCGCCAGCAGCCTAGAGGGACTAGCGGGCACAGATACGCAGTATTTT. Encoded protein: CASSLEGLAGTDTQYF.

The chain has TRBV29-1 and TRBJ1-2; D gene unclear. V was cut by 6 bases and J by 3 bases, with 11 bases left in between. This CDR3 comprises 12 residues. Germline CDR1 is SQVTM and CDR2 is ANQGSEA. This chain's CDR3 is CSVANRDYGYTF. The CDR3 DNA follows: TGCAGCGTCGCTAACCGGGACTATGGCTACACCTTC.

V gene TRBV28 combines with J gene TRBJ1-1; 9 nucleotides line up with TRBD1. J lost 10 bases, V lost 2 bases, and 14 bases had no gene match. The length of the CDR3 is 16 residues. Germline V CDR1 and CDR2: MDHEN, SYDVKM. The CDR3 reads CASSLGRQDRGARAFF. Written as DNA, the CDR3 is TGTGCCAGCAGTTTAGGCCGACAGGACAGGGGCGCAAGAGCTTTCTTT. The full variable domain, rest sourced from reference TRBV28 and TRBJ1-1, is DVKVTQSSRYLVKRTGEKVFLECVQDMDHENMFWYRQDPGLGLRLIYFSYDVKMKEKGDIPEGYSVSREKKERFSLILESASTNQTSMYLCASSLGRQDRGARAFFGQGTRLTVV.

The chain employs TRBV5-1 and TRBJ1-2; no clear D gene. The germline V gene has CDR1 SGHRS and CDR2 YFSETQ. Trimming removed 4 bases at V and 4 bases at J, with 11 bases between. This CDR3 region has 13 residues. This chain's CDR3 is CASSPRETYGYTF. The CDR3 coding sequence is TGCGCCAGCAGCCCAAGGGAGACCTATGGCTACACCTTC.

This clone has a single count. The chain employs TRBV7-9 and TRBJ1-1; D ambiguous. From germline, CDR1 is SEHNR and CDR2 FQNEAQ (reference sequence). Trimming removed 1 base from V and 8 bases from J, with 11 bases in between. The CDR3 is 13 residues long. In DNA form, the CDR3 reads TGTGCCAGCAGCTTAGTACGGGGTTCAGAAGCTTTCTTT. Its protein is CASSLVRGSEAFF.

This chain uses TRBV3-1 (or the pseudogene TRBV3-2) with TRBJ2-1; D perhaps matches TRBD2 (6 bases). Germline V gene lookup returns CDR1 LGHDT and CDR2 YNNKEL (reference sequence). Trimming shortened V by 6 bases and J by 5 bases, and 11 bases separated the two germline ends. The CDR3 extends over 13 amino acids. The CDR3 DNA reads TGTGCCAGCAGGGACTACCGTGACAATGAGCAGTTCTTC. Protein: CASRDYRDNEQFF.